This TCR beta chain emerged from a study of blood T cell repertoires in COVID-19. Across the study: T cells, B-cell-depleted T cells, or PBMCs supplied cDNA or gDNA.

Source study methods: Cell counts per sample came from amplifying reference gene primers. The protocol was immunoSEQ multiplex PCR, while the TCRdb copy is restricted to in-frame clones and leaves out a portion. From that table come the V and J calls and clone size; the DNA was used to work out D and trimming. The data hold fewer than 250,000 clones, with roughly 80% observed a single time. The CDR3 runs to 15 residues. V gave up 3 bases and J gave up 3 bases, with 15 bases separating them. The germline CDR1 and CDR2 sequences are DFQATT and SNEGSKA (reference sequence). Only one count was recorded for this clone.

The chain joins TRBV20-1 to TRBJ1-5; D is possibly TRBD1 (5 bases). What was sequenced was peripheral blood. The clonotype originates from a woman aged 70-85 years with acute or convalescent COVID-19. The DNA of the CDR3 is TGCAGTGCTAGTCACAGGATGGGGCACAATCAGCCCCAGCATTTT. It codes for CSASHRMGHNQPQHF.